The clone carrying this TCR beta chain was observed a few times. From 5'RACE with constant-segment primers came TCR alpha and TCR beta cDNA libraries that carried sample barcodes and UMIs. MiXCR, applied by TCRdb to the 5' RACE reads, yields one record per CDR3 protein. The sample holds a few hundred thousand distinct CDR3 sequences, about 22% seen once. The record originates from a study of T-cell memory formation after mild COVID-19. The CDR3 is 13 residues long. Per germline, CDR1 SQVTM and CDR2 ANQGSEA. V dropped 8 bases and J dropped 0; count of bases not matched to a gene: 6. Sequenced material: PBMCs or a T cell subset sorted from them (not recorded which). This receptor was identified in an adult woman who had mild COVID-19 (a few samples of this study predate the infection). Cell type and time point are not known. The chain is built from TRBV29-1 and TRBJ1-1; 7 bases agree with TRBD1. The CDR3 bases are TGCAGCTCTGACAGGGTCTTGAACACTGAAGCTTTCTTT. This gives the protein CSSDRVLNTEAFF.